The 18 T cell receptor beta chains below come from one sample, sequenced in a study of identical twins. Via MiXCR, TCRdb re-called the 5' RACE reads, giving one row per CDR3 protein. The sample has approximately 690,000 distinct CDR3 sequences, around 6% seen once. Sample: naive T cells sorted from blood. The receptors derive from a young man in good health.

This clonotype was observed at least ten times. V gene TRBV10-3 combines with J gene TRBJ2-5; 11 nucleotides line up with TRBD2. With V trimmed by 6 bases and J by 5 bases, 14 bases remained unmatched. This CDR3 is 17 amino acids long. Germline CDR1 is ENHRY and CDR2 is SYGVKD. The CDR3 reads CAISYQPGLAAVETQYF. The CDR3 bases are TGTGCCATCAGCTACCAACCGGGACTAGCGGCCGTCGAGACCCAGTACTTC.

In its sample, this clonotype was seen a few times. The chain has TRBV7-6 and TRBJ2-7, with a possible D match to TRBD2 (5 bases). V gave up 2 bases and J gave up 2 bases, with 10 bases separating them. Germline V lookup: CDR1 SGHVS, CDR2 FNYEAQ. The length of the CDR3 is 14 residues. CDR3 DNA: TGTGCCAGCAGCTTATACGACGGGACCTACGAGCAGTACTTC. Its protein is CASSLYDGTYEQYF.

This clonotype was seen repeatedly, ten times or more. The chain employs TRBV5-1 and TRBJ1-2, with D possibly matching TRBD1 (6 bases). The CDR3 sequence is 14 residues long. V lost 6 bases, J lost 4 bases, and 16 bases lay in between. Germline lookup yields CDR1 SGHRS and CDR2 YFSETQ. This CDR3 is CASTPTGASYGYTF. CDR3 DNA sequence: TGCGCCAGCACCCCAACGGGGGCCTCCTATGGCTACACCTTC.

This clonotype appeared many times. The chain has TRBV20-1 and TRBJ2-1; 12 bases align to TRBD2. Germline CDR1 DFQATT, CDR2 SNEGSKA (reference sequence). This CDR3 is built from 15 residues. V dropped 0 bases and J dropped 6; count of bases not matched to a gene: 3. The CDR3 bases are TGCAGTGCTAGAGATCAGACTAGCGGGAGCAATGAGCAGTTCTTC. Its protein product is CSARDQTSGSNEQFF.

This clonotype was counted ten times or more. CDR3: CSVSSLGLSNQPQHF. The CDR3 DNA reads TGCAGTGTCTCGAGTTTGGGGTTAAGCAATCAGCCCCAGCATTTT. The chain uses TRBV20-1 and TRBJ1-5, with D unclear. V was trimmed by 7 bases and J by 1 base, leaving 17 bases between them. This CDR3 contains 15 residues. CDR1 is DFQATT and CDR2 is SNEGSKA in the germline V gene (reference sequence).

There are many counts of this clonotype. The V call is TRBV5-6, the J call TRBJ2-1; no definite D call. The germline gives CDR1 SGHDT, CDR2 YYEEEE. Trimming left V 0 bases short and J 3 bases short, with 7 bases between. The CDR3 is 14 residues long. CDR3 sequence: CASSLGELYNEQFF. The CDR3 DNA sequence: TGTGCCAGCAGCTTGGGTGAACTCTACAATGAGCAGTTCTTC. The variable domain in full, completed from reference TRBV5-6 and TRBJ2-1, reads DAGVTQSPTHLIKTRGQQVTLRCSPKSGHDTVSWYQQALGQGPQFIFQYYEEEERQRGNFPDRFSGHQFPNYSSELNVNALLLGDSALYLCASSLGELYNEQFFGPGTRLTVL.

The sample holds a few counts of this clonotype. This chain uses TRBV7-9 with TRBJ2-7; 10 bases are shared with TRBD2. V shed 1 base, J shed 4 bases, and the junction held 10 bases outside the gene matches. CDR3 length: 17 amino acids. Looked up from germline, CDR1 is SEHNR and CDR2 is FQNEAQ (reference sequence). CDR3 sequence: CASSLGVGSSGSYEQYV. CDR3 bases: TGTGCCAGCAGCTTAGGGGTCGGGTCTAGCGGGAGTTACGAGCAGTACGTC.

This clonotype was seen many times. The V call is TRBV27, the J call TRBJ2-3, with a possible D match to TRBD2 (6 bases). V was trimmed by 3 bases and J by 4 bases, leaving 8 bases between them. Germline values: CDR1 MNHEY, CDR2 SMNVEV (reference sequence). There are 13 residues in the CDR3. The CDR3 DNA reads as TGTGCCAGCAGTTTGCTAGCGTCAGATACGCAGTATTTT. This sequence encodes CASSLLASDTQYF.

This clonotype showed up many times. DNA of the CDR3: TGCGCCAGCAGCTCCTTGGGACTAGCGGGGGGTCTTACCGGGGAGCTGTTTTTT. This sequence encodes CASSSLGLAGGLTGELFF. The V call is TRBV5-1, the J call TRBJ2-2, with TRBD2 matching 15 bases. This CDR3 is built from 18 residues. Trimming took 3 bases from V and 5 from J; bases not matched to a gene: 8. Germline V gives CDR1 SGHRS, CDR2 YFSETQ.

This clonotype was observed a handful of times. The rearrangement links TRBV7-9 to TRBJ1-1; the D gene is possibly TRBD1 (6 bases). Per germline, CDR1 SEHNR and CDR2 FQNEAQ (reference sequence). This CDR3 has 14 residues. V shed 4 bases and J shed 6 bases, with 15 bases lying between them. This chain's CDR3 is CASSWVGGAPEAFF. The CDR3 DNA sequence: TGTGCCAGCAGCTGGGTGGGGGGGGCCCCTGAAGCTTTCTTT.

V is TRBV7-2 and J is TRBJ2-1; the D is unclear. Trimming took off 1 base at V and 5 bases at J, with 9 bases between the two ends. The CDR3 has 14 residues. The V gene's germline CDR1 is SGHTA and CDR2 FQGNSA. The CDR3 sequence is CASSLVGHNNEQFF. The CDR3 DNA sequence: TGTGCCAGCAGCTTAGTCGGCCACAACAATGAGCAGTTCTTC.

The V and J genes are TRBV7-6 and TRBJ1-1; D is perhaps TRBD1 (5 bases). The CDR3 runs 14 residues. CDR1 SGHVS and CDR2 FNYEAQ come from the germline V gene. Trimming took off 2 bases at V and 4 bases at J, with 11 bases between the two ends. The CDR3 protein is CASSLRVGGTEAFF. The CDR3 nucleotides are TGTGCCAGCAGCTTAAGGGTCGGGGGCACTGAAGCTTTCTTT.

This clonotype was detected many times. CDR3 loop: CASSVPGARTGELFF. CDR3 nucleotides: TGTGCCAGCAGTGTCCCAGGGGCGAGGACCGGGGAGCTGTTTTTT. The V gene is TRBV12-3 or TRBV12-4, the J gene TRBJ2-2; maybe TRBD1 (6 bases). This CDR3 spans 15 amino acids. Trimming removed 5 bases from V and 5 bases from J, with 15 bases in between.

This clonotype was seen more than once but under ten times. This sequence joins TRBV20-1 and TRBJ2-1, with 7 bases fitting TRBD2. V trimming: 7 bases; J trimming: 9 bases; junction bases outside the gene matches: 15. The CDR3 totals 14 residues. Germline lookup yields CDR1 DFQATT and CDR2 SNEGSKA (reference sequence). This CDR3 reads CSGEGREGLAEQFF. As DNA, the CDR3 is TGCAGTGGGGAAGGGAGGGAGGGCCTGGCTGAGCAGTTCTTC.

This clonotype came up a few times. V and J are TRBV7-9 and TRBJ2-3, with 11 bases fitting TRBD2. The junction had 3 bases not matched to a gene; V was cut back by 3 bases and J by 4 bases. The CDR3 spans 15 residues. Per the germline V gene, CDR1 is SEHNR and CDR2 is FQNEAQ (reference sequence). CDR3: CASSLEGLAADTQYF. Here the CDR3 DNA reads TGTGCCAGCAGCTTGGAGGGACTAGCGGCAGATACGCAGTATTTT.

At least ten counts were recorded for this clonotype. The V gene is TRBV9, the J gene TRBJ2-7; TRBD1 or TRBD2 may be the D gene (5 bases each). CDR3 length: 14 amino acids. Trimming shortened V by 2 bases and J by 4 bases, and 13 bases separated the two germline ends. The V gene's germline CDR1 is SGDLS and CDR2 YYNGEE. As DNA, the CDR3 is TGTGCCAGCAGCGTGACAGCTACTAGTTACGAGCAGTACTTC. Its translation: CASSVTATSYEQYF.

V gene TRBV20-1 combines with J gene TRBJ2-1, with a tentative D call TRBD2 (6 bases). There are 15 residues in the CDR3. The V gene lost 1 base and the J gene lost 3 bases, with 13 bases spanning the gap. Germline V gene lookup returns CDR1 DFQATT and CDR2 SNEGSKA (reference sequence). CDR3 loop: CSARAAGIVYNEQFF. The DNA for the CDR3 is TGCAGTGCTAGAGCGGCGGGGATTGTCTACAATGAGCAGTTCTTC.

To note about this clonotype: Given a much more abundant clone one base away, this may be a read error. The rearrangement uses TRBV29-1 and TRBJ2-1, with 13 bases that match TRBD2. This CDR3 spans 16 amino acids. CDR1 and CDR2 (germline): SQVTM, ANQGSEA. The CDR3 region has the DNA TGCAGCGTTGAAGATCTTGGGACTAGCGGGATTGGTGAGCACTTCTTC. It is translated as CSVEDLGTSGIGEHFF.